This T cell receptor beta chain was observed in a study of blood T cells in healthy people across ages. Combining a sample-barcoded 5' primer with a J-beta primer mix, a second PCR ran for 7 to 11 cycles. TCRdb re-analysed the 5' RACE reads in MiXCR, keeping a single row per CDR3 protein. The sample lists roughly 2 million distinct CDR3 sequences; roughly 50% were seen once. This clonotype was counted between two and nine times. Its antigen is unidentified. The study's findings and limits: Unsorted PBMC input precluded a conclusive naive versus antigen-experienced comparison. Diversity figures derived from one million T cells were judged to underestimate the true value.

Sequences were obtained from blood. The clonotype was recovered from a woman aged 40 to 55 in good health.

CDR3 coding DNA: TGTGCCACCAGTGAGGGGCGAGGGGGGCATGGAAACATTCAGTACTTC. Its translation: CATSEGRGGHGNIQYF. V is TRBV24-1 and J is TRBJ2-4; TRBD1 or TRBD2 may be the D gene (6 bases each). The CDR3 extends over 16 amino acids. The germline V gene has CDR1 KGHDR and CDR2 SFDVKD. Between the trimmed V and J ends, which lost 4 bases and 6 bases, there was a span of 18 bases.